The 10 T cell receptor beta chains reported below all come from one sample, sequenced in a study of CD8+CD57+ T cells in acquired aplastic anemia. Genomic DNA provided the template from which TCR beta VDJ and CDR3 profiles were obtained. Each CDR3 protein is one row after TCRdb ran MiXCR on the reads. The sample includes hundreds of thousands of distinct CDR3 sequences, 45% to 65% of them seen just once. What was sequenced was sorted CD4+, CD8+, or CD8+CD57+ T cells (not recorded which) from PBMCs. These TCRs come from a human donor with severe aplastic anemia or a healthy control (not recorded which).

The table lists this clonotype with a few counts. Given a much more abundant clone one base away, this may be a read error. The chain links TRBV5-5 to TRBJ1-4; 7 bases map to TRBD1. This CDR3 has 14 amino acids. CDR1 is SGHKS, CDR2 YYEKEE, per germline (reference sequence). In nucleotides, the CDR3 is TGTGCCAGCAGCTTGGAGCAGGGGGATGAAAAACTGTCTTTT. Encoded protein: CASSLEQGDEKLSF.

This clonotype was found many times. This chain joins TRBV30 and TRBJ1-6, with D possibly being TRBD1 (6 bases). The ends were cut back, 2 bases at V and 9 bases at J, with 11 bases in the middle. The CDR3 runs to 13 residues. Germline assignment: CDR1 GTSNPN and CDR2 SVGIG (reference sequence). CDR3 sequence: CAWSRAGASPLHF. The CDR3 coding sequence is TGTGCCTGGAGTCGGGCGGGGGCTTCACCCCTCCACTTT.

This chain joins TRBV13 and TRBJ1-6; 10 bases map to TRBD1. The ends lost 8 bases at V and 6 bases at J; junction bases unmatched: 1. CDR3 length: 13 residues. CDR1 and CDR2 (germline): PRHDT, FYEKMQ (reference sequence). In nucleotides, the CDR3 is TGTGCCAGCGGACAGGGGGGTAATTCACCCCTCCACTTT. It translates to CASGQGGNSPLHF.

V gene TRBV20-1 combines with J gene TRBJ2-2; D is perhaps TRBD1 or TRBD2 (7 bases each). Germline CDR1 reads DFQATT; CDR2 reads SNEGSKA (reference sequence). The CDR3 extends over 12 amino acids. CDR3 protein: CGWQGGNGELFF. As DNA, the CDR3 is TGCGGTTGGCAGGGGGGGAACGGGGAGCTGTTTTTT.

The J gene is TRBJ1-2, the V gene TRBV7-9, with 8 bases matching TRBD1. The V gene's germline CDR1 is SEHNR and CDR2 FQNEAQ (reference sequence). CDR3 size: 15 residues. The V gene end was trimmed by 3 bases and the J gene end by 8 bases; junction bases not matched to a gene: 11. In DNA form, the CDR3 reads TGTGCCAGCAGCTTGCTAAATCAGGGGGCGCGGGGCTACACCTTC. Translated: CASSLLNQGARGYTF.

J is TRBJ1-5 and V is TRBV20-1, with unresolved D. The germline gives CDR1 DFQATT, CDR2 SNEGSKA (reference sequence). The CDR3 totals 14 residues. The V gene lost 6 bases and the J gene lost 1 base, with 13 bases spanning the gap. For the CDR3, the DNA is TGCAGTGCCCTGGCCTCGGACAGCAATCAGCCCCAGCATTTT. Translation: CSALASDSNQPQHF.

This sequence joins TRBV24-1 and TRBJ2-1; TRBD2 matches 10 bases. The germline CDR1 and CDR2 sequences are KGHDR and SFDVKD. The length of the CDR3 is 15 residues. With V trimmed by 3 bases and J by 5 bases, 3 bases remained unmatched. The CDR3 sequence is CATSDPLAGDNEQFF. For the CDR3, the DNA is TGTGCCACCAGTGATCCCCTAGCGGGGGACAATGAGCAGTTCTTC.

The genes are TRBV7-8 and TRBJ2-1; D is unresolved. Per germline, CDR1 SGHVS and CDR2 FQNEAQ. This CDR3 contains 13 residues. V lost 4 bases to trimming and J lost 5 bases, with 9 bases between them. The CDR3 sequence: CASSSEHNNEQFF. The CDR3 nucleotides are TGTGCCAGCAGCTCCGAGCATAACAATGAGCAGTTCTTC.

The chain uses TRBV9 and TRBJ1-1; D is uncertain. The CDR3 has 15 amino acids. V was trimmed by 1 base and J by 1 base, leaving 11 bases between them. Germline-derived CDR1 and CDR2 are SGDLS and YYNGEE. The CDR3 is CASSVRAWANTEAFF. The CDR3 DNA reads as TGTGCCAGCAGCGTAAGGGCCTGGGCGAACACTGAAGCTTTCTTT. Complete variable domain (other parts from reference TRBV9 and TRBJ1-1): DSGVTQTPKHLITATGQRVTLRCSPRSGDLSVYWYQQSLDQGLQFLIQYYNGEERAKGNILERFSAQQFPDLHSELNLSSLELGDSALYFCASSVRAWANTEAFFGQGTRLTVV.

CDR3 sequence reads: CASSLVQGADTEAFF. CDR3 DNA sequence: TGTGCCAGCAGCTTGGTACAGGGGGCGGACACTGAAGCTTTCTTT. The genes are TRBV7-3 and TRBJ1-1; TRBD1 matches 9 bases. V gave up 3 bases and J gave up 3 bases; unmatched junction bases: 5. Germline V lookup: CDR1 SGHTA, CDR2 FQGTGA. This CDR3 comprises 15 residues.